This TCR beta chain was identified in a study of blood T cell repertoires in COVID-19. Per the original methods: Quantification of nucleated cells was approximated via reference gene primer amplification. TCRdb's copy holds only in-frame clones and misses some; the assay was immunoSEQ multiplex PCR. That table furnishes V, J and clone size, whereas the DNA furnished D and trimming. The profile shows some 270,000 clones, under 95% of them singletons. This clone appeared a single time. Per the germline V gene, CDR1 is GTSNPN and CDR2 is SVGIG (reference sequence). This CDR3 comprises 14 residues. V lost 0 bases, J lost 6 bases, and 12 bases lay in between.

The V and J genes are TRBV30 and TRBJ1-5; D gene unclear. Sequencing was done on a sample of PBMCs or T cells enriched from blood (not recorded which). This TCR came from a man aged 40-49 years who had been exposed to COVID-19. The CDR3 DNA reads TGTGCCTGGAGTGTACTTAGCGAGGGTCAGCCCCAGCATTTT. Amino acid sequence: CAWSVLSEGQPQHF. Variable domain in full (rest from reference TRBV30 and TRBJ1-5): SQTIHQWPATLVQPVGSPLSLECTVEGTSNPNLYWYRQAAGRGLQLLFYSVGIGQISSEVPQNLSASRPQDRQFILSSKKLLLSDSGFYLCAWSVLSEGQPQHFGDGTRLSIL.